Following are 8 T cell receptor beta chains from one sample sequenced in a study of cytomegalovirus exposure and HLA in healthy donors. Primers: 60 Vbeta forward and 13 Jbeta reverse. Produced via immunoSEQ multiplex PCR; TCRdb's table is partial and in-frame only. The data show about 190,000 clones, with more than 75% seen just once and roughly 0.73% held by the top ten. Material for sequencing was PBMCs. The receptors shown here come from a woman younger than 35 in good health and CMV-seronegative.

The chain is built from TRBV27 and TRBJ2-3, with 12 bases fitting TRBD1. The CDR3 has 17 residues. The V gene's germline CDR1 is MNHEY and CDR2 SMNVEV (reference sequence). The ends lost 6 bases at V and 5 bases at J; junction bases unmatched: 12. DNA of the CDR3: TGTGCCAGCAGATCATATGGGACAGGGGGCTCGAGAGATACGCAGTATTTT. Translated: CASRSYGTGGSRDTQYF.

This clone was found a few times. This CDR3 reads CASTLTSRQETQYF. The CDR3 coding sequence is TGTGCCAGCACCCTGACTAGCAGACAAGAGACCCAGTACTTC. This chain links TRBV28 with TRBJ2-5, with 7 bases that match TRBD2. The germline CDR1 and CDR2 sequences are MDHEN and SYDVKM. The CDR3 totals 14 residues. The junction had 7 bases not matched to a gene; V was cut back by 7 bases and J by 2 bases.

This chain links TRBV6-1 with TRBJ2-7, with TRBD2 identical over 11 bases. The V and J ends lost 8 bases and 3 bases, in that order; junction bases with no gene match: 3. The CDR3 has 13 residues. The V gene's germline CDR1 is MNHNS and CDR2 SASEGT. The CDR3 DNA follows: TGTGCCAGCGGACTAGCGGGTAACTACGAGCAGTACTTC. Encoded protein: CASGLAGNYEQYF.

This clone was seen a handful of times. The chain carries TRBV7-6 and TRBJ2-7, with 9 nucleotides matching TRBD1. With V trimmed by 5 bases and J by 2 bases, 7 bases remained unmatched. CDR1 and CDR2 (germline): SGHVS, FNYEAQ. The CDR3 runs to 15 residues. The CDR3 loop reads CASSGGQGETYEQYF. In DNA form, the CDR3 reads TGTGCCAGCAGCGGGGGACAGGGAGAAACCTACGAGCAGTACTTC.

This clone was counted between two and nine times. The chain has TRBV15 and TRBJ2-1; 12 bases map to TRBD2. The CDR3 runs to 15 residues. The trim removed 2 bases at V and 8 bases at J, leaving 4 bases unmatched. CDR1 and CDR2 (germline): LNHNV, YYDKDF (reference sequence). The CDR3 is CATSRHTSGRYEQFF. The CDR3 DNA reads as TGTGCCACCAGCAGACACACTAGCGGGAGGTATGAGCAGTTCTTC.

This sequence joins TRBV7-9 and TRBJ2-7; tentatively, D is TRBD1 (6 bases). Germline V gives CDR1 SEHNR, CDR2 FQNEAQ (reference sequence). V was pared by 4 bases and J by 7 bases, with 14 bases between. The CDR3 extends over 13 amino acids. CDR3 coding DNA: TGTGCCAGCAGCTCCCCCCAGGGGTGGGAGCAGTACTTC. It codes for CASSSPQGWEQYF.

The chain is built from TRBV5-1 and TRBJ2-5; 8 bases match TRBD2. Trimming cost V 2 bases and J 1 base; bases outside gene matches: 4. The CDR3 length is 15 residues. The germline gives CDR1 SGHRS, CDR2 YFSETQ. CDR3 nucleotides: TGCGCCAGCAGCTTAGAACTAGCGGTCCAAGAGACCCAGTACTTC. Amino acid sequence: CASSLELAVQETQYF. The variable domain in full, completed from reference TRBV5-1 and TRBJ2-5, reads KAGVTQTPRYLIKTRGQQVTLSCSPISGHRSVSWYQQTPGQGLQFLFEYFSETQRNKGNFPGRFSGRQFSNSRSEMNVSTLELGDSALYLCASSLELAVQETQYFGPGTRLLVL.

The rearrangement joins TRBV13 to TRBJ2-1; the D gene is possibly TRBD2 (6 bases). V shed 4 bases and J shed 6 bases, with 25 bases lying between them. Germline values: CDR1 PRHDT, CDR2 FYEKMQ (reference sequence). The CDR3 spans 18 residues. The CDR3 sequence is CASSSAGGLDRRGNEQFF. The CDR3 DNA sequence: TGTGCCAGCAGCTCTGCCGGGGGACTCGACAGACGGGGCAATGAGCAGTTCTTC. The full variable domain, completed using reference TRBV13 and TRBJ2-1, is AAGVIQSPRHLIKEKRETATLKCYPIPRHDTVYWYQQGPGQDPQFLISFYEKMQSDKGSIPDRFSAQQFSDYHSELNMSSLELGDSALYFCASSSAGGLDRRGNEQFFGPGTRLTVL.